What follows is one TCR beta chain and its context. Sequencing used immunoSEQ multiplex PCR; TCRdb keeps in-frame clones, though not all of them. This table has around 35,000 clones, more than 65% appearing once. The V and J ends lost 6 bases and 4 bases respectively, with 19 bases between them. The CDR3 covers 15 residues. In germline, CDR1 is LNHDA, CDR2 SQIVND (reference sequence). The sample originates from a study of OX40 agonist ivuxolimab in advanced cancers. Study overall: Past anti-PD-1, anti-PD-L1 or anti-CTLA-4 therapy was accepted, and roughly 40% had received some. In three patients, partial responses were observed, one with hepatocellular carcinoma and two with cutaneous melanoma.

This receptor was obtained from an adult with an advanced solid tumor such as melanoma, head and neck, liver or kidney cancer. Specimen: CD4+ or CD8+ T cells sorted from blood, collected in a trial of the OX40 agonist ivuxolimab. This chain uses TRBV19 with TRBJ2-7; no firm D call. In DNA form, the CDR3 reads TGTGCCAGTAGGTTAGCCGGATCCCCCTCTTACGAGCAGTACTTC. This translates into CASRLAGSPSYEQYF. Full variable domain (remainder filled in from reference TRBV19 and TRBJ2-7): DGGITQSPKYLFRKEGQNVTLSCEQNLNHDAMYWYRQDPGQGLRLIYYSQIVNDFQKGDIAEGYSVSREKKESFPLTVTSAQKNPTAFYLCASRLAGSPSYEQYFGPGTRLTVT.